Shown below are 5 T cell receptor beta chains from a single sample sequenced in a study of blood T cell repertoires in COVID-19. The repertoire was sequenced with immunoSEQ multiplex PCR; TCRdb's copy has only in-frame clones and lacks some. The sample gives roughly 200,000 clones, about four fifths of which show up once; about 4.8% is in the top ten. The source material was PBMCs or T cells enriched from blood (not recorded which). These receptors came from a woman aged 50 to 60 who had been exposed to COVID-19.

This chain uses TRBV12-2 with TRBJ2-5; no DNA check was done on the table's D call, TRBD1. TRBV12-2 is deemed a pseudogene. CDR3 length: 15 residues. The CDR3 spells CASRLWDRASETQYF. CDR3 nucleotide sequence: TGTGCAAGTCGCTTATGGGACAGGGCATCAGAGACCCAGTACTTC.

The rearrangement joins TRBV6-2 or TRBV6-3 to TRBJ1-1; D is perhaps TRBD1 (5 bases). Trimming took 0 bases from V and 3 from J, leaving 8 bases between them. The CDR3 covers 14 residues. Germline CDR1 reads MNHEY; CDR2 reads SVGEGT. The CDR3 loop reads CASSYSIRDTEAFF. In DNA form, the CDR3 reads TGTGCCAGCAGTTACTCGATCAGGGACACTGAAGCTTTCTTT.

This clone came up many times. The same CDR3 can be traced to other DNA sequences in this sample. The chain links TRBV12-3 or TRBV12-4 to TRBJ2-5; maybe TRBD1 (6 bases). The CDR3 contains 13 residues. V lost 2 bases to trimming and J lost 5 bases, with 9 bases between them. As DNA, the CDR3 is TGTGCCAGCAGTTTATCAGGGGTTGAGACCCAGTACTTC. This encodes CASSLSGVETQYF.

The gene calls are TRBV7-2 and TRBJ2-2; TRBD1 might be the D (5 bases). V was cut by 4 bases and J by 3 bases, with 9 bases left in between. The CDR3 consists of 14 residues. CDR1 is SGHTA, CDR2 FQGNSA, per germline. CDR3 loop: CASSYTGDTGELFF. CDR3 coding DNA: TGTGCCAGCAGCTATACAGGAGACACCGGGGAGCTGTTTTTT.

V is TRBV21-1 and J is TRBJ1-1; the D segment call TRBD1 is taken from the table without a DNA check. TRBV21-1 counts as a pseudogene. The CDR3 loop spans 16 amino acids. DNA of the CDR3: TGTGCCAGCAGCTCCAGGATACGGCCGATGAACACTGAAGCTTTCTTT. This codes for CASSSRIRPMNTEAFF.